These 19 T cell receptor beta chains came from one sample sequenced in a study of cytomegalovirus exposure and HLA in healthy donors (dated by TCRdb to between 2016 and 2019). The library was obtained by the immunoSEQ multiplex PCR assay. The multiplex PCR relied on a mix of 60 forward primers for TCR Vbeta segments and 13 reverse primers for TCR Jbeta segments. TCRdb obtained this table from immuneACCESS and retained in-frame rearrangements with V and J assigned. These tables miss some clones; where compared with another copy, unresolved V genes account for less than half of the shortfall, and the remainder is unexplained. The sample table holds about 120,000 clones, of which approximately 67% were seen once. 7.5% to 9% of the sample is taken by the ten largest. Sequenced: PBMCs. The origin of the receptors is a man younger than 35 in good health and CMV-seropositive.

This clone was seen a single time. V usage is TRBV5-6 and J usage is TRBJ1-5; D perhaps matches TRBD1 (6 bases). This CDR3 is built from 18 residues. Germline loops: CDR1 SGHDT, CDR2 YYEEEE. Trimming pared 4 bases from V and 0 bases from J, leaving 20 bases between. CDR3 protein: CASSTTGLKRDSNQPQHF. The DNA for the CDR3 is TGTGCCAGCAGCACGACAGGTCTGAAGAGGGATAGCAATCAGCCCCAGCATTTT.

This clone appeared a few times. V is TRBV5-1 and J is TRBJ2-3; unclear D gene. The germline V gene encodes CDR1 SGHRS and CDR2 YFSETQ. Trimming cost V 2 bases and J 2 bases, with 12 bases left between them. This CDR3 is built from 15 residues. CDR3 region: CASSLTGPPTDTQYF. In DNA form, the CDR3 reads TGCGCCAGCAGCTTAACGGGTCCACCCACAGATACGCAGTATTTT. Full variable domain (rest looked up from reference TRBV5-1 and TRBJ2-3): KAGVTQTPRYLIKTRGQQVTLSCSPISGHRSVSWYQQTPGQGLQFLFEYFSETQRNKGNFPGRFSGRQFSNSRSEMNVSTLELGDSALYLCASSLTGPPTDTQYFGPGTRLTVL.

This clone was detected a few times. V and J are TRBV29-1 and TRBJ2-3; 7 bases align to TRBD2. The CDR3 runs to 16 residues. The V gene end was trimmed by 2 bases and the J gene end by 2 bases; junction bases not matched to a gene: 10. The germline CDR1 and CDR2 sequences are SQVTM and ANQGSEA. The DNA for the CDR3 is TGCAGCGTTGAAAAGGCGGGGGTTATCTTCACAGATACGCAGTATTTT. It yields the protein CSVEKAGVIFTDTQYF.

The chain employs TRBV30 and TRBJ2-3; tentative D call: TRBD2 (5 bases). The CDR3 extends over 15 amino acids. The germline V gene has CDR1 GTSNPN and CDR2 SVGIG (reference sequence). Trimming left V 4 bases short and J 10 bases short, with 24 bases between. The CDR3 DNA follows: TGTGCCTGGACGTTAAAAGATCGGGGTTCCGCTTCGCAGTATTTT. Translated, it gives CAWTLKDRGSASQYF.

This clone has more than one count but fewer than ten. The chain employs TRBV4-1 and TRBJ1-1; a weak D match, TRBD1 (5 bases). CDR3 length equals 14 residues. The germline V gene has CDR1 MGHRA and CDR2 YSYEKL. V lost 0 bases and J lost 10, with 15 bases in between. CDR3 protein: CASSQEGLLGTAFF. The CDR3 bases are TGCGCCAGCAGCCAAGAGGGGCTACTTGGTACAGCTTTCTTT.

The chain employs TRBV4-1 and TRBJ1-6, with TRBD1 as a possible D gene (5 bases). V was pared by 4 bases and J by 9 bases, with 13 bases between. This CDR3 has 14 residues. Germline loops: CDR1 MGHRA, CDR2 YSYEKL. This CDR3 reads CASSLGHYGSPLHF. DNA for the CDR3: TGCGCCAGCAGCCTCGGACACTACGGTTCACCCCTCCACTTT.

This clone was seen a handful of times. This rearrangement joins TRBV6-1 to TRBJ2-2, with D possibly TRBD2 on 6 matching bases. V shed 8 bases and J shed 6 bases, with 13 bases lying between them. Germline lookup yields CDR1 MNHNS and CDR2 SASEGT. The CDR3 has 13 amino acids. CDR3 in DNA: TGTGCCAGCCGACTAGGTCTGTCCGGGGAGCTGTTTTTT. Translated, it gives CASRLGLSGELFF.

The chain links TRBV6-1 to TRBJ2-7, with TRBD1 identical over 10 bases. The V segment lost 4 bases and the J segment 5 bases; nucleotides outside the gene matches: 2. CDR3 size: 13 residues. Germline assignment: CDR1 MNHNS and CDR2 SASEGT. Here the CDR3 DNA reads TGTGCCAGCAGTGTGGGACAGGGGCACGAGCAGTACGTC. As protein: CASSVGQGHEQYV.

The chain carries TRBV5-5 and TRBJ2-3, with a weak D call TRBD1 (6 bases). Looked up from germline, CDR1 is SGHKS and CDR2 is YYEKEE (reference sequence). V dropped 4 bases and J dropped 5 bases, with 17 bases sitting between them. The CDR3 totals 15 residues. In DNA, the CDR3 is TGTGCCAGCAGCGCACAGGGCACCTCTAGAGATACGCAGTATTTT. Protein sequence: CASSAQGTSRDTQYF.

V and J are TRBV5-1 and TRBJ2-1; TRBD1 is a possible D gene (6 bases). The CDR3 has 17 residues. With 2 bases removed from V and 0 bases from J, the gap between germline ends came to 15 bases. Per germline, CDR1 SGHRS and CDR2 YFSETQ. The CDR3 spells CASSFVGGLGSYNEQFF. In DNA form, the CDR3 reads TGCGCCAGCAGCTTCGTTGGGGGCCTGGGCTCCTACAATGAGCAGTTCTTC.

This clone was picked up a small number of times. The genes are TRBV20-1 and TRBJ1-1, with D possibly matching TRBD1 (5 bases). Germline V gene data show CDR1 as DFQATT and CDR2 as SNEGSKA (reference sequence). The CDR3 spans 11 residues. The CDR3: CRGRLNTEAFF. DNA of the CDR3: TGCAGGGGGCGATTGAACACTGAAGCTTTCTTT.

The chain carries TRBV19 and TRBJ2-3, with D possibly matching TRBD1 (5 bases). CDR1 is LNHDA, CDR2 SQIVND, per germline (reference sequence). Trimming pared 5 bases from V and 4 bases from J, leaving 7 bases between. The CDR3 is 12 amino acids. This chain's CDR3 is CASSEQADTQYF. CDR3 DNA: TGTGCCAGTAGTGAACAGGCAGATACGCAGTATTTT.

The gene calls are TRBV2 and TRBJ1-5; D gene ambiguous. Trimming removed 7 bases from V and 6 bases from J, with 13 bases in between. This CDR3 has 13 amino acids. Germline-derived CDR1 and CDR2 are SNHLY and FYNNEI. The CDR3 nucleotides read TGTGCCAGCAAAGAAGACACTCCTCAGCCCCAGCATTTT. Residues: CASKEDTPQPQHF. Looking up the rest from reference TRBV2 and TRBJ1-5 gives the full variable domain: EPEVTQTPSHQVTQMGQEVILRCVPISNHLYFYWYRQILGQKVEFLVSFYNNEISEKSEIFDDQFSVERPDGSNFTLKIRSTKLEDSAMYFCASKEDTPQPQHFGDGTRLSIL.

The chain couples TRBV15 to TRBJ1-5; 8 bases agree with TRBD1. The CDR3 totals 16 residues. Trimming removed 1 base from V and 5 bases from J; junction bases left unmatched: 7. Germline CDR1 reads LNHNV; CDR2 reads YYDKDF (reference sequence). CDR3 sequence reads: CATSRADRGWDQPQHF. The CDR3 nucleotides are TGTGCCACCAGCAGAGCAGACAGGGGTTGGGATCAGCCCCAGCATTTT.

Concerning this clone itself: A junction boundary mismatches the germline segment, possibly from a read error. The rearrangement uses TRBV7-9 and TRBJ1-1, with 7 bases lining up with TRBD1. The CDR3 covers 12 residues. CDR1 is SEHNR and CDR2 is FQNEAQ in the germline V gene (reference sequence). This CDR3 is CSSSMDRIEAFF. The CDR3 bases are TGTTCCAGCAGCATGGACAGGATCGAAGCTTTCTTT.

The rearrangement links TRBV11-3 to TRBJ1-2; TRBD1 matches 7 bases. Germline V CDR1 and CDR2: SGHNT, YENEEA. Unmatched junction bases numbered 12, after V lost 2 bases and J lost 0 bases. The CDR3 runs to 18 residues. CDR3 sequence reads: CASSLIYRGIRPNYGYTF. The CDR3 DNA is TGTGCCAGCAGCTTAATTTACAGGGGCATACGTCCTAACTATGGCTACACCTTC.

This clone has a handful of counts. One end of the junction fails to match germline, which may point to a read error. This sequence joins TRBV7-9 and TRBJ2-5, with 8 positions matching TRBD2. The CDR3 covers 19 residues. The germline V gene has CDR1 SEHNR and CDR2 FQNEAQ (reference sequence). The CDR3 DNA sequence: TGTTCCAGCAGCTTCCTGAGTTCGGGGGGGGTACCTGGGGGAGAGACCCAGTACTTC. Translated: CSSSFLSSGGVPGGETQYF. The full variable domain, with the rest looked up from reference TRBV7-9 and TRBJ2-5, is DTGVSQNPRHKITKRGQNVTFRCDPISEHNRLYWYRQTLGQGPEFLTYFQNEAQLEKSRLLSDRFSAERPKGSFSTLEIQRTEQGDSAMYLCSSSFLSSGGVPGGETQYFGPGTRLLVL.

Details on this clone: The same CDR3 can be traced to other DNA sequences in this sample. The chain combines TRBV6-5 with TRBJ1-1; tentatively, D is TRBD1 (5 bases). From germline, CDR1 is MNHEY and CDR2 SVGAGI. This CDR3 spans 11 amino acids. V was clipped by 6 bases and J by 5 bases, with 7 bases between them. This CDR3 reads CASSRGTEAFF. As DNA, the CDR3 is TGTGCCAGCAGCCGGGGGACTGAAGCTTTCTTT.

This clone has just one count. This chain uses TRBV28 with TRBJ1-6; D is unclear. The length of the CDR3 is 15 residues. With 7 bases removed from V and 6 bases from J, the gap between germline ends came to 16 bases. Germline lookup yields CDR1 MDHEN and CDR2 SYDVKM. CDR3 in DNA: TGTGCCAGCACCCCAAGCTTAACTTTTAATTCACCCCTCCACTTT. This codes for CASTPSLTFNSPLHF.